What follows describes a single T cell receptor (beta chain). Its antigen remains unknown. An end of the junction differs from the germline gene, which may be a read error. Exclusion of patients followed from uncontrolled infection, other autoimmune disease, pregnancy or lactation. This CDR3 is 14 amino acids long. Germline V gene data show CDR1 as WSHSY and CDR2 as SAAADI. Researchers took RNA transcripts and amplified the TCR beta CDR3 regions from them. Primed by the HTBI set, a first-round RT-PCR was run on the TCR CDR3. Via MiXCR, TCRdb re-called the multiplex PCR reads, giving one row per CDR3 protein. Of 550,000 to 700,000 distinct CDR3 sequences listed, around 42% are singletons. This entry belongs to a study of T cells in Graves' hyperthyroidism and ophthalmopathy. Regarding the study as a whole: Ophthalmopathy was model-predicted a median approximately six months pre-onset.

Sequencing was done on a sample of peripheral blood or thyroid tissue (not recorded which). This rearrangement joins TRBV10-2 to TRBJ1-2, with D possibly TRBD1 on 5 matching bases. This receptor was identified in an adult woman with Graves' disease, either hyperthyroidism or ophthalmopathy (not recorded which). CDR3 in amino acids: CASSYSRQNYGYTF. CDR3 coding DNA: TGTGCCAGCAGTTACTCCAGACAGAACTATGGCTACACCTTC.